The T cell receptor beta chain described here comes from a study of beta chain features in type 1 diabetes. Regarding the study as a whole: Researchers reported that naive, central memory and Treg TCRB repertoires appeared more similar in patients than in healthy donors.

Investigators reverse transcribed all isolated RNA, so they sequenced expressed TCRB transcripts. Sequenced by immunoSEQ multiplex PCR; TCRdb stores in-frame clones only, minus some. Among around 180,000 clones listed, about an eighth were seen once. In regard to this clone: What it binds is unknown.

Averaging about 0.12 L, one heparinised blood draw came from each individual donor. The length of the CDR3 is 20 residues. The J segment lost 8 bases and the V segment lost 0 bases, leaving 19 bases of the junction unmatched. Germline CDR1 is LGHNA and CDR2 is YNFKEQ. This receptor was obtained from a woman aged 18-29 years in good health. The chain employs TRBV4-2 and TRBJ2-1, with 10 positions matching TRBD2. Sequencing was done on a sample of central memory CD4+ T cells from blood. The CDR3 DNA is TGTGCCAGCAGCCAAGATGGTGGTAGCGGGAGGAAGAGGTGGGCGGATGAGCAGTTCTTC. Its translation is CASSQDGGSGRKRWADEQFF.